This is a list of T cell receptor beta chains from one sample in a study of cytomegalovirus exposure and HLA in healthy donors. The repertoire was sequenced with immunoSEQ multiplex PCR; TCRdb's copy has only in-frame clones and lacks some. Of over 100,000 clones listed, approximately 8.9% were seen once; the top ten hold roughly 7%. The sequenced material came from PBMCs. The receptors come from a woman aged 40-49 years in good health and CMV-seropositive. Both conserved end residues are part of each CDR3. Each record gives: clone size, J gene, V gene, D gene, CDR3 protein, CDR3 DNA. D genes are given only for firm matches. Clone size is shown for a subset of rows, as once, few, many or a class of expanded clone.

size: few
J: TRBJ2-5
V: TRBV11-2
D: .
CDR3: CASSPNRGRQTQYF
DNA: TGTGCCAGCAGCCCAAACCGGGGGAGACAGACCCAGTACTTC

size: .
J: TRBJ1-4
V: TRBV18
D: TRBD1
CDR3: CASSPTGEVNEKLFF
DNA: TGTGCCAGCTCACCAACAGGGGAGGTTAATGAAAAACTGTTTTTT

size: .
J: TRBJ1-1
V: TRBV5-4
D: TRBD1
CDR3: CASSSGQGGTTEAFF
DNA: TGTGCCAGCAGCTCCGGACAGGGGGGCACCACTGAAGCTTTCTTT

size: few
J: TRBJ1-1
V: TRBV6-1
D: .
CDR3: CASRSGWPVYEAFF
DNA: TGTGCCAGCAGGTCGGGATGGCCCGTCTACGAAGCTTTCTTT

size: few
J: TRBJ1-6
V: TRBV19
D: .
CDR3: CASSISDSLSSNSPLHF
DNA: TGTGCCAGTAGTATTTCCGACAGTCTATCGAGTAATTCACCCCTCCACTTT

size: few
J: TRBJ2-1
V: TRBV11-1
D: TRBD1
CDR3: CASSSRDRVYNEQFF
DNA: TGTGCCAGCAGCTCCCGGGACAGGGTCTACAATGAGCAGTTCTTC

size: .
J: TRBJ2-7
V: TRBV7-9
D: .
CDR3: CASSIEGYYYEQYF
DNA: TGTGCCAGCAGCATAGAGGGGTACTACTACGAGCAGTACTTC

size: .
J: TRBJ2-5
V: TRBV27
D: .
CDR3: CASSLRRGETQYF
DNA: TGTGCCAGCAGTTTACGGCGCGGGGAGACCCAGTACTTC

size: few
J: TRBJ1-6
V: TRBV19
D: TRBD1
CDR3: CASSPPGQGFHSPLHF
DNA: TGTGCCAGTAGTCCTCCGGGACAGGGGTTTCATTCACCCCTCCACTTT

size: .
J: TRBJ1-1
V: TRBV11-3
D: .
CDR3: CASSLGGRTEAFF
DNA: TGTGCCAGCAGCTTAGGGGGGAGGACTGAAGCTTTCTTT

size: .
J: TRBJ2-1
V: TRBV7-9
D: .
CDR3: CASNYLRQGGGQDEQFF
DNA: TGTGCCAGCAACTACCTACGACAGGGAGGAGGTCAGGATGAGCAGTTCTTC

size: few
J: TRBJ2-3
V: TRBV6-4
D: TRBD1
CDR3: CASSGWTGDSTDTQYF
DNA: TGTGCCAGCAGTGGCTGGACAGGGGATAGCACAGATACGCAGTATTTT

size: .
J: TRBJ2-5
V: TRBV12-5
D: TRBD2
CDR3: CASGRGGLHQETQYF
DNA: TGTGCTAGTGGTCGCGGGGGGCTTCATCAAGAGACCCAGTACTTC

size: .
J: TRBJ2-7
V: TRBV7-9
D: .
CDR3: CASSLESAGNYEQYF
DNA: TGTGCCAGCAGCTTAGAATCGGCGGGCAACTACGAGCAGTACTTC

size: few
J: TRBJ2-3
V: TRBV2
D: .
CDR3: CASSGQGLPDTQYF
DNA: TGTGCCAGCAGTGGACAGGGACTCCCAGATACGCAGTATTTT

size: few
J: TRBJ2-3
V: TRBV29-1
D: .
CDR3: CSVVGGTDTQYF
DNA: TGCAGCGTTGTAGGAGGCACAGATACGCAGTATTTT

size: .
J: TRBJ1-1
V: TRBV6-4
D: .
CDR3: CASSDTNRNTEAFF
DNA: TGTGCCAGCAGTGACACGAACAGAAACACTGAAGCTTTCTTT

size: few
J: TRBJ1-1
V: TRBV7-2
D: .
CDR3: CASSLGQNTEAFF
DNA: TGTGCCAGCAGCTTGGGACAGAACACTGAAGCTTTCTTT

size: few
J: TRBJ2-7
V: TRBV6-6
D: .
CDR3: CASSPAGFSEQYF
DNA: TGTGCCAGCAGTCCCGCAGGGTTCTCCGAGCAGTACTTC

size: .
J: TRBJ1-1
V: TRBV9
D: TRBD1
CDR3: CASSLGGGTGSTEAFF
DNA: TGTGCCAGCAGCCTTGGGGGTGGGACAGGGAGCACTGAAGCTTTCTTT

size: .
J: TRBJ1-3
V: TRBV9
D: .
CDR3: CASTGGNTGNTIYF
DNA: TGTGCCAGCACGGGGGGGAACACTGGAAACACCATATATTTT

size: few
J: TRBJ1-2
V: TRBV19
D: .
CDR3: CASSNLGANYGYTF
DNA: TGTGCCAGTAGTAACCTCGGGGCTAACTATGGCTACACCTTC

size: .
J: TRBJ2-7
V: TRBV12-5
D: TRBD2
CDR3: CASGNSGGLLEQYF
DNA: TGTGCTAGTGGGAATAGCGGGGGTCTTCTCGAGCAGTACTTC

size: .
J: TRBJ1-4
V: TRBV29-1
D: .
CDR3: CSVLRPGEKLFF
DNA: TGCAGCGTTTTGAGGCCGGGGGAAAAACTGTTTTTT

size: .
J: TRBJ1-2
V: TRBV5-4
D: .
CDR3: CASSLASGLGGYTF
DNA: TGTGCCAGCAGCCTGGCCTCAGGGCTGGGCGGCTACACCTTC

size: .
J: TRBJ1-3
V: TRBV18
D: .
CDR3: CASSPEQGYTIYF
DNA: TGTGCCAGCTCACCGGAACAGGGATACACCATATATTTT